These 25 T cell receptor beta chains share one sample of origin, sequenced in a study of blood T cell repertoires in COVID-19. Some clones are missing from TCRdb's copy, which holds only in-frame ones; the method was immunoSEQ multiplex PCR. The table shows more than 150,000 clones, with approximately 80% occurring only once. The sequenced material came from PBMCs or T cells enriched from blood (not recorded which). These receptors originate from a man aged 45-65 years who had recovered from COVID-19.

The CDR3 DNA follows: TGTGCCAGCACTTTTGGCGGGAGGGCCGCCAACAATGAGCAGTTCTTC. Amino acids: CASTFGGRAANNEQFF. The V and J genes are TRBV3-1 (or the pseudogene TRBV3-2) and TRBJ2-1; TRBD2 aligns across 9 bases. Germline loops: CDR1 LGHDT, CDR2 YNNKEL (reference sequence). J was trimmed by 5 bases and V by 7 bases; bases with no gene match: 12. The CDR3 extends over 16 amino acids.

This chain connects TRBV27 to TRBJ2-1; TRBD2 matches 8 bases. The trim removed 5 bases at V and 7 bases at J, leaving 7 bases unmatched. The CDR3 loop spans 14 amino acids. The germline CDR1 and CDR2 sequences are MNHEY and SMNVEV (reference sequence). CDR3: CASSPGTRGNEQFF. In DNA form, the CDR3 reads TGTGCCAGCAGTCCTGGGACTAGGGGGAATGAGCAGTTCTTC.

This rearrangement joins TRBV30 to TRBJ2-1; 10 nucleotides agree with TRBD2. CDR3 length: 14 residues. Germline V lookup: CDR1 GTSNPN, CDR2 SVGIG (reference sequence). V lost 3 bases and J lost 10; bases outside the gene matches: 9. The CDR3 bases are TGTGCCTGGAGAGGAAGCGGGGGGGCATACGAGCAGTTCTTC. Its protein product is CAWRGSGGAYEQFF.

Only one count was recorded for this clone. The genes are TRBV28 and TRBJ1-1; the match to TRBD1 covers 7 bases. The CDR3 extends over 14 amino acids. Germline assignment: CDR1 MDHEN and CDR2 SYDVKM. Trimming removed 6 bases from V and 6 bases from J; junction bases left unmatched: 10. The CDR3 region is CASRKRGRVPEAFF. The CDR3, as DNA: TGTGCCAGCAGGAAAAGGGGGCGCGTCCCTGAAGCTTTCTTT.

V and J are TRBV2 and TRBJ2-1; possibly TRBD2 for D (6 bases). CDR1 SNHLY and CDR2 FYNNEI come from the germline V gene. The CDR3 is made up of 15 amino acids. Trimming removed 6 bases from V and 0 bases from J, with 12 bases in between. The DNA of the CDR3 is TGTGCCAGCAGACGGGGGTCCCGCTCCTACAATGAGCAGTTCTTC. It encodes CASRRGSRSYNEQFF.

This chain connects TRBV18 to TRBJ1-1, with TRBD1 matching over 8 bases. V gave up 5 bases and J gave up 7 bases; unmatched junction bases: 3. Germline CDR1 is KGHSH and CDR2 is LQKENI. This CDR3 spans 12 amino acids. The CDR3, as DNA: TGTGCCAGCTCAGACAGGGGTGGTGAAGCTTTCTTT. Protein: CASSDRGGEAFF. Complete variable domain (other parts from reference TRBV18 and TRBJ1-1): NAGVMQNPRHLVRRRGQEARLRCSPMKGHSHVYWYRQLPEEGLKFMVYLQKENIIDESGMPKERFSAEFPKEGPSILRIQQVVRGDSAAYFCASSDRGGEAFFGQGTRLTVV.

The rearrangement joins TRBV19 to TRBJ2-1; 8 bases fit TRBD2. CDR3 length: 15 residues. V lost 6 bases, J lost 6 bases, and 10 bases stayed unmatched. The germline gives CDR1 LNHDA, CDR2 SQIVND (reference sequence). For the CDR3, the DNA is TGTGCCAGTAGACCGCTGGTAGCGGGATTCAATGAGCAGTTCTTC. Its translation is CASRPLVAGFNEQFF.

This clone occurred a few times. The J gene is TRBJ2-7, the V gene TRBV27, with TRBD1 matching over 9 bases. V trimming: 3 bases; J trimming: 3 bases; junction bases outside the gene matches: 6. The CDR3 is 15 amino acids. Looked up from germline, CDR1 is MNHEY and CDR2 is SMNVEV (reference sequence). The CDR3 here is CASSFLDRGVYEQYF. In DNA, the CDR3 is TGTGCCAGCAGTTTTTTGGACAGGGGAGTCTACGAGCAGTACTTC.

CDR3 sequence reads: CASSFGIGGNYGYTF. CDR3 nucleotide sequence: TGTGCCAGCAGTTTCGGTATAGGGGGCAACTATGGCTACACCTTC. The V call is TRBV28, the J call TRBJ1-2; 7 bases fit TRBD1. With 3 bases clipped from V and 2 bases from J, the junction kept 6 bases outside the gene matches. Germline CDR1 MDHEN, CDR2 SYDVKM. CDR3 length: 15 residues.

This clone occurred once. CDR3 loop: CASSYTTGYEQYF. CDR3 bases: TGTGCCAGCAGTTACACTACAGGGTACGAGCAGTACTTC. The rearrangement joins TRBV6-5 to TRBJ2-7; D possibly corresponds to TRBD1 (6 bases). CDR1 and CDR2 from the germline V gene are MNHEY and SVGAGI. V dropped 2 bases and J dropped 4 bases, with 9 bases sitting between them. The CDR3 consists of 13 residues.

This clone showed up just a few times. This chain uses TRBV10-3 with TRBJ1-5; 9 nucleotides agree with TRBD1. This CDR3 is built from 14 residues. Trimming at V came to 6 bases and at J to 5 bases, leaving 5 bases not matched to a gene. Germline assignment: CDR1 ENHRY and CDR2 SYGVKD. The CDR3 spells CAISLDRGDQPQHF. Here the CDR3 DNA reads TGTGCCATCAGCCTGGACAGGGGAGATCAGCCCCAGCATTTT.

V gene TRBV21-1 combines with J gene TRBJ2-5; TRBD2, the table's D call, was not compared with the DNA. TRBV21-1 counts as a pseudogene. CDR3 size: 15 residues. The CDR3 loop reads CASSKRLRAQETQYF. DNA for the CDR3: TGTGCCAGCAGCAAAAGATTGCGTGCCCAAGAGACCCAGTACTTC.

The chain combines TRBV2 with TRBJ1-2; 7 bases map to TRBD1. Trimming removed 8 bases from V and 8 bases from J; junction bases left unmatched: 5. This CDR3 is 11 amino acids long. Germline V lookup: CDR1 SNHLY, CDR2 FYNNEI. DNA of the CDR3: TGTGCCAGCGCGACAGGGTACGGCTACACCTTC. Its translation: CASATGYGYTF. Variable domain in full (rest from reference TRBV2 and TRBJ1-2): EPEVTQTPSHQVTQMGQEVILRCVPISNHLYFYWYRQILGQKVEFLVSFYNNEISEKSEIFDDQFSVERPDGSNFTLKIRSTKLEDSAMYFCASATGYGYTFGSGTRLTVV.

With respect to this clone: The sample has other DNA sequences that encode this CDR3 too. This chain joins TRBV14 and TRBJ1-2, with D tentatively TRBD1 (5 bases). V dropped 6 bases and J dropped 2 bases, with 13 bases sitting between them. CDR1 and CDR2 (germline): SGHDN, FVKESK. The CDR3 has 14 residues. The CDR3 DNA follows: TGTGCCAGCAGTCGGGACTCGAAGAACTATGGCTACACCTTC. It encodes CASSRDSKNYGYTF. Full variable domain (missing parts from reference TRBV14 and TRBJ1-2): EAGVTQFPSHSVIEKGQTVTLRCDPISGHDNLYWYRRVMGKEIKFLLHFVKESKQDESGMPNNRFLAERTGGTYSTLKVQPAELEDSGVYFCASSRDSKNYGYTFGSGTRLTVV.

V gene TRBV4-1 combines with J gene TRBJ1-4; TRBD1 agrees at 8 bases. Germline assignment: CDR1 MGHRA and CDR2 YSYEKL. There are 14 residues in the CDR3. Trimming took 6 bases from V and 6 from J; bases not matched to a gene: 6. The CDR3 region has the DNA TGCGCCAGCAGATTGGACAGGGAAGATGAAAAACTGTTTTTT. It yields the protein CASRLDREDEKLFF.

The CDR3 sequence is CASARGDTQYF. The CDR3 DNA sequence: TGTGCCAGCGCACGGGGAGATACGCAGTATTTT. The chain uses TRBV25-1 and TRBJ2-3; TRBD2 might be the D (5 bases). Per germline, CDR1 MGHDK and CDR2 SYGVNS. The CDR3 is made up of 11 amino acids. V lost 8 bases to trimming and J lost 5 bases, with 8 bases between them.

The V call is TRBV5-1, the J call TRBJ1-2; D unresolved. The germline gives CDR1 SGHRS, CDR2 YFSETQ. The CDR3 extends over 15 amino acids. Trimming cost V 3 bases and J 3 bases, with 15 bases left between them. CDR3 sequence (DNA): TGCGCCAGCAGCTCCGATCTAACTGTGTACTATGGCTACACCTTC. It encodes CASSSDLTVYYGYTF.

This clone was detected once. The chain links TRBV11-2 to TRBJ2-1; 8 bases are a match to TRBD2. With 3 bases clipped from V and 7 bases from J, the junction kept 8 bases outside the gene matches. The CDR3 has 15 residues. Germline V gene data show CDR1 as SGHAT and CDR2 as FQNNGV. CDR3 loop: CASSFGRAVVNEQFF. In DNA, the CDR3 is TGTGCCAGCAGCTTCGGGAGGGCGGTCGTTAATGAGCAGTTCTTC. Supplemented by reference TRBV11-2 and TRBJ2-1, the full variable domain reads EAGVAQSPRYKIIEKRQSVAFWCNPISGHATLYWYQQILGQGPKLLIQFQNNGVVDDSQLPKDRFSAERLKGVDSTLKIQPAKLEDSAVYLCASSFGRAVVNEQFFGPGTRLTVL.

This chain links TRBV5-3 with TRBJ1-5, with D possibly matching TRBD1 (6 bases). TRBV5-3 is an open reading frame whose function is uncertain. The CDR3 runs 17 residues. Trimming shortened V by 2 bases and J by 6 bases, and 21 bases separated the two germline ends. The chain's CDR3 is CARSFPPGRGTSQPQHF. The CDR3 DNA is TGTGCCAGAAGCTTCCCCCCGGGCAGGGGTACTAGTCAGCCCCAGCATTTT.

The chain is built from TRBV7-2 and TRBJ1-4; D gene uncertain. Germline-derived CDR1 and CDR2 are SGHTA and FQGNSA. The CDR3 sequence is 15 residues long. V lost 5 bases and J lost 0, with 10 bases in between. In nucleotides, the CDR3 is TGTGCCAGCAGCCCGGAGTTAGCAACTAATGAAAAACTGTTTTTT. Translated: CASSPELATNEKLFF.

The gene calls are TRBV7-9 and TRBJ2-6; D is possibly TRBD1 (5 bases). Germline lookup yields CDR1 SEHNR and CDR2 FQNEAQ (reference sequence). This CDR3 is built from 17 residues. The ends were cut back, 3 bases at V and 1 base at J, with 13 bases in the middle. The CDR3 protein is CASSFLADISGANVLTF. The CDR3 DNA is TGTGCCAGCAGCTTTCTTGCGGACATTTCTGGGGCCAACGTCCTGACTTTC.

This chain connects TRBV24-1 to TRBJ2-2, with D possibly being TRBD2 (5 bases). CDR1 and CDR2 (germline): KGHDR, SFDVKD. This CDR3 has 15 residues. The V gene lost 0 bases and the J gene lost 6 bases, with 10 bases spanning the gap. The DNA of the CDR3 is TGTGCCACCAGTGATTTGAGAGGGCGGGCCGGGGAGCTGTTTTTT. Its protein product is CATSDLRGRAGELFF.

This chain links TRBV2 with TRBJ1-3; 9 bases are a match to TRBD1. The CDR3 consists of 16 residues. Trimming took 8 bases from V and 0 from J; bases not matched to a gene: 8. Per germline, CDR1 SNHLY and CDR2 FYNNEI. For the CDR3, the DNA is TGTGCCAGCTCCTTGACAGGGGGGACCTCTGGAAACACCATATATTTT. It encodes CASSLTGGTSGNTIYF.

The V call is TRBV7-6, the J call TRBJ2-7, with D maybe TRBD1 (8 bases). Between the trimmed V and J ends, which lost 3 bases and 4 bases, there was a span of 25 bases. The CDR3 extends over 18 amino acids. The germline V gene encodes CDR1 SGHVS and CDR2 FNYEAQ. The DNA for the CDR3 is TGTGCCAGCAGCTTTTACCCAGGGGGCGCCACGGGAGGATACGAGCAGTACTTC. It codes for CASSFYPGGATGGYEQYF. Supplemented by reference TRBV7-6 and TRBJ2-7, the full variable domain reads GAGVSQSPRYKVTKRGQDVALRCDPISGHVSLYWYRQALGQGPEFLTYFNYEAQQDKSGLPNDRFSAERPEGSISTLTIQRTEQRDSAMYRCASSFYPGGATGGYEQYFGPGTRLTVT.

The rearrangement uses TRBV7-6 and TRBJ1-3, with D perhaps TRBD1 (5 bases). There are 15 residues in the CDR3. The germline gives CDR1 SGHVS, CDR2 FNYEAQ. The V end lost 5 bases, the J end lost 2 bases, and 13 bases lay between the germline ends. The CDR3 region has the DNA TGTGCCAGCAGCCCCGGCGGGGCGCCTGGAAACACCATATATTTT. Encoded protein: CASSPGGAPGNTIYF.